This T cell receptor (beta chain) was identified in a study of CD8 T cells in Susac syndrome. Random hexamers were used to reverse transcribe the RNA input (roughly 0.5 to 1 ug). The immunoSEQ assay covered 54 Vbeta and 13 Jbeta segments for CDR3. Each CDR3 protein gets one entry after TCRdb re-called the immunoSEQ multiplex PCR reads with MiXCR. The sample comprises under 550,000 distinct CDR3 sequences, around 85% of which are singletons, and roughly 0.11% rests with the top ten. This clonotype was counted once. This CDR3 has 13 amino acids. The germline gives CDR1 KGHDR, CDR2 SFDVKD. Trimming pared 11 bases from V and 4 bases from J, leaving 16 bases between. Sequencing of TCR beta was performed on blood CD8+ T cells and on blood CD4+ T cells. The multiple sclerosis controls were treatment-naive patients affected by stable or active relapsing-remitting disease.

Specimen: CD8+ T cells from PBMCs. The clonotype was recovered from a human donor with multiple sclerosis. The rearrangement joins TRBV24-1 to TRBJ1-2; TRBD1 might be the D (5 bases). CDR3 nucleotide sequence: TGTGCCAGGGACGGATCACAACTCTATGGCTACACCTTC. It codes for CARDGSQLYGYTF.